Following are 25 T cell receptor beta chains from one sample sequenced in a study of OX40 agonist ivuxolimab in advanced cancers. Data came from immunoSEQ multiplex PCR; TCRdb stores just in-frame clones and leaves some out. The table includes more than 60,000 clones, about 85% detected once. This material consisted of CD4+ or CD8+ T cells sorted from blood, taken in a trial of the OX40 agonist ivuxolimab. The receptor set was obtained from an adult with an advanced solid tumor such as melanoma, head and neck, liver or kidney cancer.

The J gene is TRBJ2-7, the V gene TRBV5-5; 16 bases are a match to TRBD2. This CDR3 region has 19 residues. Trimming at V came to 4 bases and at J to 4 bases, leaving 14 bases not matched to a gene. Per the germline V gene, CDR1 is SGHKS and CDR2 is YYEKEE (reference sequence). The CDR3 sequence is CASSHGTSGGANGRYEQYF. The CDR3, as DNA: TGTGCCAGCAGCCATGGGACTAGCGGGGGGGCCAATGGCAGATACGAGCAGTACTTC.

The J gene is TRBJ1-5, the V gene TRBV5-6; D call uncertain. V lost 1 base, J lost 6 bases, and 8 bases lay in between. The CDR3 length is 13 residues. Germline V gene data show CDR1 as SGHDT and CDR2 as YYEEEE. The CDR3 region is CASSLKGSQPQHF. Here the CDR3 DNA reads TGTGCCAGCAGCTTGAAGGGCAGTCAGCCCCAGCATTTT.

This clone appeared a single time. J is TRBJ1-3 and V is TRBV6-5; 9 positions agree with TRBD1. The germline V gene encodes CDR1 MNHEY and CDR2 SVGAGI. The CDR3 length is 15 residues. V shed 7 bases, J shed 4 bases, and the junction held 8 bases outside the gene matches. Here the CDR3 reads CASIPDRGKGNTIYF. CDR3 in DNA: TGTGCCAGCATTCCGGACAGGGGTAAAGGAAACACCATATATTTT.

The chain is built from TRBV4-1 and TRBJ2-5; D possibly uses TRBD1 or TRBD2 (5 bases each). The CDR3 has 15 amino acids. Looked up from germline, CDR1 is MGHRA and CDR2 is YSYEKL. V was cut by 2 bases and J by 5 bases, with 15 bases left in between. The CDR3 region is CASSQTRVSGETQYF. CDR3 bases: TGCGCCAGCAGCCAAACCAGGGTCTCGGGGGAGACCCAGTACTTC.

This chain joins TRBV23-1 and TRBJ1-5; a weak D match, TRBD1 (5 bases). TRBV23-1 is given ORF status, its function remaining uncertain. Trimming cost V 2 bases and J 3 bases, with 17 bases left between them. The CDR3 sequence is 17 residues long. CDR3 region: CASSQPVGQGDNQPQHF. The CDR3 bases are TGCGCCAGCAGTCAACCGGTAGGGCAGGGCGACAATCAGCCCCAGCATTTT.

The chain recombines TRBV6-1 with TRBJ1-1; 7 bases are shared with TRBD1. The V gene end was trimmed by 9 bases and the J gene end by 0 bases; junction bases not matched to a gene: 7. CDR3 length: 14 amino acids. Germline lookup yields CDR1 MNHNS and CDR2 SASEGT. The DNA for the CDR3 is TGTGCCAGTGGGACAGAACTGATGAACACTGAAGCTTTCTTT. It codes for CASGTELMNTEAFF.

The rearrangement uses TRBV25-1 and TRBJ2-1; TRBD2 is a possible D gene (5 bases). CDR3 length: 17 amino acids. V dropped 4 bases and J dropped 1 base, with 17 bases sitting between them. Per germline, CDR1 MGHDK and CDR2 SYGVNS. The DNA of the CDR3 is TGTGCCAGCAGTGGAATTGGAGGACGGCCATCCTACAATGAGCAGTTCTTC. This translates into CASSGIGGRPSYNEQFF.

This clone was detected once. V is TRBV7-3 and J is TRBJ1-1; no clear D gene. The CDR3 contains 13 residues. V lost 3 bases and J lost 3, with 8 bases in between. The germline V gene has CDR1 SGHTA and CDR2 FQGTGA. The CDR3 region has the DNA TGTGCCAGCAGCTTCAGCAGCTACACTGAAGCTTTCTTT. Translating it yields CASSFSSYTEAFF.

The CDR3 region is CASSLAGTRGEKLFF. The DNA for the CDR3 is TGTGCCAGCAGCTTAGCGGGGACACGGGGGGAAAAACTGTTTTTT. The chain has TRBV7-9 and TRBJ1-4, with D possibly matching TRBD1 (6 bases). The CDR3 length is 15 residues. V lost 0 bases to trimming and J lost 8 bases, with 13 bases between them. Germline CDR1 and CDR2: SEHNR and FQNEAQ (reference sequence).

The chain is built from TRBV7-2 and TRBJ1-5; D gene uncertain. V lost 6 bases, J lost 6 bases, and 15 bases lay in between. The CDR3 spans 14 residues. CDR1 SGHTA and CDR2 FQGNSA come from the germline V gene. This CDR3 is CASRASSSGQPQHF. Here the CDR3 DNA reads TGTGCCAGCAGAGCTAGTAGTTCGGGTCAGCCCCAGCATTTT.

This clone has just one count. The gene calls are TRBV2 and TRBJ2-3, with 7 bases lining up with TRBD1. CDR1 is SNHLY, CDR2 FYNNEI, per germline. With 5 bases clipped from V and 2 bases from J, the junction kept 7 bases outside the gene matches. The CDR3 covers 15 residues. The CDR3 nucleotides read TGTGCCAGCAGTCGACAGGGCCTAAACACAGATACGCAGTATTTT. Its translation is CASSRQGLNTDTQYF.

The chain combines TRBV6-5 with TRBJ1-5; D not resolved. Trimming took off 6 bases at V and 3 bases at J, with 9 bases between the two ends. The CDR3 sequence is 13 residues long. Germline assignment: CDR1 MNHEY and CDR2 SVGAGI. CDR3 coding DNA: TGTGCCAGCAGCCGGACCGACAATCAGCCCCAGCATTTT. Protein product: CASSRTDNQPQHF.

The J gene is TRBJ2-3, the V gene TRBV12-5; TRBD2 agrees at 7 bases. The V gene end was trimmed by 5 bases and the J gene end by 3 bases; junction bases not matched to a gene: 8. CDR1 is LGHNT and CDR2 is FRNRAP in the germline V gene. The CDR3 is 15 residues long. CDR3 protein: CASGLGGVGTDTQYF. DNA for the CDR3: TGTGCTAGTGGTCTGGGGGGGGTTGGGACAGATACGCAGTATTTT.

This clone was seen more than once but under ten times. The chain couples TRBV6-1 to TRBJ2-6; D is undetermined. The CDR3 is 18 amino acids. In germline, CDR1 is MNHNS, CDR2 SASEGT. V was trimmed by 2 bases and J by 4 bases, leaving 18 bases between them. The CDR3 loop reads CASSEFRAAQAGANVLTF. CDR3 DNA sequence: TGTGCCAGCAGTGAATTCCGGGCTGCACAAGCCGGGGCCAACGTCCTGACTTTC.

The chain couples TRBV2 to TRBJ1-2; D might be TRBD1 (6 bases). Germline V gene sequence: CDR1 SNHLY, CDR2 FYNNEI. V gave up 7 bases and J gave up 6 bases, with 21 bases separating them. This CDR3 contains 15 residues. This CDR3 is CASKVGAAGVNGYTF. The DNA for the CDR3 is TGTGCCAGCAAAGTCGGGGCCGCAGGGGTAAATGGCTACACCTTC.

V is TRBV13 and J is TRBJ2-3; a weak D match, TRBD1 (6 bases). Trimming removed 3 bases from V and 0 bases from J, with 13 bases in between. Germline assignment: CDR1 PRHDT and CDR2 FYEKMQ (reference sequence). The CDR3 loop spans 16 amino acids. CDR3 DNA sequence: TGTGCCAGCAGCTTCTGGGGGCTCTTAAGCACAGATACGCAGTATTTT. It specifies CASSFWGLLSTDTQYF.

The chain uses TRBV30 and TRBJ2-7, with D possibly called TRBD1 or TRBD2 (6 bases each). Germline CDR1 GTSNPN, CDR2 SVGIG (reference sequence). The CDR3 sequence is 14 residues long. Between the trimmed V and J ends, which lost 0 bases and 7 bases, there was a span of 16 bases. The CDR3 DNA sequence: TGTGCCTGGAGTGTACCCGGGGGCTATAATGAGCAGTACTTC. It yields the protein CAWSVPGGYNEQYF.

The chain carries TRBV15 and TRBJ2-3; D ambiguous. CDR3 length equals 15 residues. The germline V and J ends were trimmed by 0 bases and 4 bases, with 11 bases remaining between them. Per germline, CDR1 LNHNV and CDR2 YYDKDF (reference sequence). CDR3 DNA sequence: TGTGCCACCAGCAGAGATATCTGGGGATCAGATACGCAGTATTTT. Protein product: CATSRDIWGSDTQYF.

CDR3: CASSRDMGEKLFF. The CDR3, as DNA: TGTGCCAGCTCCCGCGACATGGGTGAAAAACTGTTTTTT. V usage is TRBV18 and J usage is TRBJ1-4; D uncertain. The V gene's germline CDR1 is KGHSH and CDR2 LQKENI. The CDR3 sequence is 13 residues long. Trimming removed 6 bases from V and 7 bases from J, with 12 bases in between.

The rearrangement uses TRBV5-6 and TRBJ1-2; the D gene is possibly TRBD1 (6 bases). The germline V gene has CDR1 SGHDT and CDR2 YYEEEE. This CDR3 region has 15 residues. The V gene lost 1 base and the J gene lost 4 bases, with 14 bases spanning the gap. The DNA for the CDR3 is TGTGCCAGCAGCTTGCAACCGACAGGCAGCTATGGCTACACCTTC. Its translation is CASSLQPTGSYGYTF.

The chain carries TRBV7-8 and TRBJ1-4; no reliable D call. Trimming removed 5 bases at V and 0 bases at J, with 10 bases between. CDR3 length: 15 amino acids. Germline CDR1 and CDR2: SGHVS and FQNEAQ. The CDR3 nucleotides read TGTGCCAGCAGCAAACGACCGGCAACTAATGAAAAACTGTTTTTT. Translation gives CASSKRPATNEKLFF.

This clone was seen only once. Relative to the germline gene, one junction end is altered; a read error may explain this. This chain uses TRBV29-1 with TRBJ1-2; possible D gene TRBD1, 6 bases. CDR1 SQVTM and CDR2 ANQGSEA come from the germline V gene. The CDR3 length is 13 residues. For the CDR3, the DNA is TGCAGCGTTGAAGTTTCGAGAGGGGGGTGGAGCTCCTTC. Protein: CSVEVSRGGWSSF.

CDR3 nucleotides: TGTGCCAGCAGCTTCCGCCGGGATACGCAGTATTTT. Amino acids: CASSFRRDTQYF. V is TRBV11-1 and J is TRBJ2-3; D uncertain. Germline CDR1 and CDR2: SGHAT and FQDESV (reference sequence). V gave up 3 bases and J gave up 6 bases, with 7 bases separating them. The CDR3 has 12 residues.

The rearrangement joins TRBV5-5 to TRBJ1-1, with 7 bases that match TRBD1. V trimming: 7 bases; J trimming: 1 base; junction bases outside the gene matches: 4. CDR3 length: 13 amino acids. Germline lookup yields CDR1 SGHKS and CDR2 YYEKEE (reference sequence). The CDR3 loop is CASGGQTNTEAFF. The CDR3 nucleotides read TGTGCCAGCGGGGGACAGACGAACACTGAAGCTTTCTTT.

This clone was seen once. The genes are TRBV2 and TRBJ1-5; TRBD1 agrees at 7 bases. Trimming took 8 bases from V and 0 from J; bases not matched to a gene: 7. Germline CDR1 SNHLY, CDR2 FYNNEI. The CDR3 has 15 amino acids. Written as DNA, the CDR3 is TGTGCCAGCGGAAGGGACAGACCTAGCAATCAGCCCCAGCATTTT. Amino acid sequence: CASGRDRPSNQPQHF.